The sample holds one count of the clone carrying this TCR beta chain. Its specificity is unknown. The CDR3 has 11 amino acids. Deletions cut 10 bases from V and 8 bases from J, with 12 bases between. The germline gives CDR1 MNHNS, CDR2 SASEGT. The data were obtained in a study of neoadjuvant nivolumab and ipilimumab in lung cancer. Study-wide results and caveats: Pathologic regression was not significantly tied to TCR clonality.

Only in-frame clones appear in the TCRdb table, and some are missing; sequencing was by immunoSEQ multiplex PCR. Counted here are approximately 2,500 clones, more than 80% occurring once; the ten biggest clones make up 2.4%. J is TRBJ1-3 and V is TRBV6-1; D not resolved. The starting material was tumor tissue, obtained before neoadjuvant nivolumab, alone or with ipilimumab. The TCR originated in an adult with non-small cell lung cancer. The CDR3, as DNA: TGTGCCACCTCACCGATGGACACCATATATTTT. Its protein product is CATSPMDTIYF.